The 21 T cell receptor beta chains below were found in one sample sequenced in a study of T cells in Graves' hyperthyroidism and ophthalmopathy. Authors of the study amplified TCR beta CDR3 regions from RNA transcripts. An initial round of RT-PCR targeting the TCR CDR3 relied on the HTBI primer set. Using its own MiXCR run on the multiplex PCR reads, TCRdb lists one record per CDR3 protein. The data hold a few hundred thousand distinct CDR3 sequences, with roughly 20% observed a single time. Input material: blood. The receptor source for this set is a middle-aged woman with Graves' ophthalmopathy.

V and J are TRBV2 and TRBJ2-1; TRBD2 agrees at 7 bases. This CDR3 spans 11 amino acids. Germline values: CDR1 SNHLY, CDR2 FYNNEI. V was clipped by 5 bases and J by 15 bases; unmatched bases: 7. DNA of the CDR3: TGTGCCAGCAGTCAGCGGGATTGGCTGTTCTTC. This gives the protein CASSQRDWLFF.

This clonotype was recorded many times. The V call is TRBV12-3 or TRBV12-4, the J call TRBJ2-2; D is unclear. This CDR3 region has 14 residues. V gave up 6 bases and J gave up 0 bases, with 8 bases separating them. The CDR3 loop reads CASRRQANTGELFF. The CDR3 DNA is TGTGCCAGCAGACGGCAGGCGAACACCGGGGAGCTGTTTTTT.

This clonotype has a count of ten or more. The chain combines TRBV27 with TRBJ1-2; 7 bases line up with TRBD1. Germline CDR1 MNHEY, CDR2 SMNVEV (reference sequence). CDR3 length: 15 residues. J was trimmed by 0 bases and V by 6 bases; bases with no gene match: 7. The CDR3 DNA sequence: TGTGCCAGCAGCCGGACAGGACAGTCTAACTATGGCTACACCTTC. The encoded protein is CASSRTGQSNYGYTF.

This clonotype occurred many times. This chain uses TRBV3-1 with TRBJ2-5; D is uncertain. CDR1 is LGHDT and CDR2 is YNNKEL in the germline V gene (reference sequence). The V gene lost 0 bases and the J gene lost 1 base, with 12 bases spanning the gap. The CDR3 runs 16 residues. CDR3: CASSQEVWHPQETQYF. The CDR3 DNA reads as TGTGCCAGCAGCCAAGAGGTCTGGCACCCCCAAGAGACCCAGTACTTC.

The sample holds many counts of this clonotype. This CDR3 reads CASSFGQGGGEQYF. DNA of the CDR3: TGTGCCAGCAGTTTTGGACAGGGTGGAGGCGAGCAGTACTTC. This chain joins TRBV28 and TRBJ2-7; 8 nucleotides align to TRBD1. CDR3 size: 14 residues. Trimming took 3 bases from V and 6 from J; bases not matched to a gene: 7. CDR1 and CDR2 from the germline V gene are MDHEN and SYDVKM.

J is TRBJ2-7 and V is TRBV28; no reliable D call. The germline V and J ends were trimmed by 5 bases and 0 bases, with 11 bases remaining between them. The CDR3 covers 14 residues. CDR1 MDHEN and CDR2 SYDVKM come from the germline V gene. In nucleotides, the CDR3 is TGTGCCAGCAGTACCCTCTTAAGCTCCTACGAGCAGTACTTC. Translation: CASSTLLSSYEQYF.

Ten or more counts support this clonotype. The chain links TRBV10-3 to TRBJ1-1; D might be TRBD1 (5 bases). V lost 4 bases to trimming and J lost 11 bases, with 11 bases between them. Germline V gene sequence: CDR1 ENHRY, CDR2 SYGVKD. The CDR3 totals 11 residues. The CDR3 nucleotides read TGTGCCATCAGTGTAGGGGAACGGGCTTTCTTT. Encoded protein: CAISVGERAFF.

This clonotype has ten or more counts. J is TRBJ1-1 and V is TRBV19; D gene unclear. There are 15 residues in the CDR3. Between the trimmed V and J ends, which lost 7 bases and 1 base, there was a span of 16 bases. Per germline, CDR1 LNHDA and CDR2 SQIVND (reference sequence). The CDR3 DNA sequence: TGTGCCAGTATCAAAAGGGCATTTGAGAACACTGAAGCTTTCTTT. This gives the protein CASIKRAFENTEAFF.

This clonotype was counted only a few times. At one end, the junction sequence differs from germline, possibly due to a read error. The chain carries TRBV12-3 or TRBV12-4 and TRBJ1-1, with a weak D call TRBD1 (5 bases). The CDR3 has 14 amino acids. The CDR3 bases are TGTGTCAGCGGGACGGGTAACTTAAACACTGAAGCTTTCTTT. Translated: CVSGTGNLNTEAFF.

This clonotype was picked up many times. This chain links TRBV2 with TRBJ2-7, with TRBD2 matching over 7 bases. The trim removed 4 bases at V and 2 bases at J, leaving 2 bases unmatched. The CDR3 spans 13 residues. From germline, CDR1 is SNHLY and CDR2 FYNNEI. The CDR3 loop is CASSGGSAYEQYF. The CDR3 coding sequence is TGTGCCAGCAGTGGCGGGAGTGCCTACGAGCAGTACTTC.

This clonotype was seen repeatedly, ten times or more. This chain joins TRBV24-1 and TRBJ1-5, with a possible D match to TRBD1 (6 bases). The germline gives CDR1 KGHDR, CDR2 SFDVKD. The CDR3 loop spans 15 amino acids. The V end lost 2 bases, the J end lost 3 bases, and 10 bases lay between the germline ends. CDR3 loop: CATSDSDSINQPQHF. The CDR3 coding sequence is TGTGCCACCAGTGATTCGGACAGTATCAATCAGCCCCAGCATTTT.

V usage is TRBV12-3 or TRBV12-4 and J usage is TRBJ2-7; 11 bases align to TRBD1. CDR3 size: 14 residues. Germline trimming cut 4 bases from V and 6 bases from J; bases unmatched to any gene: 5. The CDR3 is CASSSPGQGVEQYF. CDR3 DNA: TGTGCCAGCAGTTCCCCGGGACAGGGGGTCGAGCAGTACTTC.

This clonotype was counted ten times or more. The V call is TRBV30, the J call TRBJ1-5, with D unresolved. V lost 1 base and J 6 bases, leaving 16 bases between the germline ends. This CDR3 spans 15 amino acids. Germline V gene lookup returns CDR1 GTSNPN and CDR2 SVGIG (reference sequence). The CDR3 spells CAWSGALQKGQPQHF. The CDR3 DNA reads TGTGCCTGGAGTGGGGCCCTTCAGAAGGGTCAGCCCCAGCATTTT.

This clonotype came up a few times. The chain recombines TRBV6-1 with TRBJ1-5, with 7 bases aligning to TRBD1. The length of the CDR3 is 14 residues. V shed 6 bases and J 7 bases; nucleotides not matched to a gene: 9. Per germline, CDR1 MNHNS and CDR2 SASEGT. The CDR3 reads CASSRGTARQPQHF. The CDR3 nucleotides read TGTGCCAGCAGCCGCGGGACAGCAAGGCAGCCCCAGCATTTT.

This clonotype was picked up many times. CDR3 amino acids: CASSTRASDTYEQYF. CDR3 DNA: TGCGCCAGCAGCACCCGGGCTAGCGATACCTACGAGCAGTACTTC. This chain connects TRBV5-1 to TRBJ2-7, with D possibly TRBD2 on 6 matching bases. Germline loops: CDR1 SGHRS, CDR2 YFSETQ. Trimming shortened V by 4 bases and J by 2 bases, and 16 bases separated the two germline ends. The CDR3 is 15 residues long.

This clonotype showed up many times. Written as DNA, the CDR3 is TGTGCCAGCACTACGACGCGGGGGGCCTATGGCTACACCTTC. It specifies CASTTTRGAYGYTF. The V gene is TRBV6-5, the J gene TRBJ1-2, with TRBD1 as a possible D gene (6 bases). The CDR3 loop spans 14 amino acids. V lost 7 bases, J lost 4 bases, and 16 bases lay in between. Looked up from germline, CDR1 is MNHEY and CDR2 is SVGAGI.

This clonotype showed up many times. The chain uses TRBV13 and TRBJ2-5; D unresolved. CDR1 PRHDT and CDR2 FYEKMQ come from the germline V gene (reference sequence). The CDR3 spans 14 residues. V shed 6 bases and J shed 6 bases, with 17 bases lying between them. The CDR3 sequence is CASRLTGQLKTQYF. CDR3 in DNA: TGTGCCAGCAGACTTACTGGGCAGCTTAAGACCCAGTACTTC. The full variable domain, with the rest looked up from reference TRBV13 and TRBJ2-5, is AAGVIQSPRHLIKEKRETATLKCYPIPRHDTVYWYQQGPGQDPQFLISFYEKMQSDKGSIPDRFSAQQFSDYHSELNMSSLELGDSALYFCASRLTGQLKTQYFGPGTRLLVL.

This clonotype was observed at least ten times. The chain joins TRBV6-2 or TRBV6-3 to TRBJ2-7; TRBD2 agrees at 11 bases. V lost 7 bases and J lost 2; bases outside the gene matches: 10. Germline CDR1 MNHEY, CDR2 SVGEGT. The CDR3 contains 16 residues. Here the CDR3 reads CASTGTSGPATYEQYF. In nucleotides, the CDR3 is TGTGCCAGCACCGGGACTAGCGGACCCGCAACCTACGAGCAGTACTTC.

This clonotype was seen ten or more times. The chain has TRBV20-1 and TRBJ2-7; D is undetermined. V was trimmed by 1 base and J by 3 bases, leaving 10 bases between them. Germline V gene data show CDR1 as DFQATT and CDR2 as SNEGSKA (reference sequence). This CDR3 comprises 13 residues. The CDR3 DNA reads TGCAGTGCTAGAGTTAAGGGTGTCTACGAGCAGTACTTC. It yields the protein CSARVKGVYEQYF.

This clonotype was counted between two and nine times. The V and J genes are TRBV14 and TRBJ2-7; the D gene could be TRBD1 or TRBD2 (6 bases each). Per germline, CDR1 SGHDN and CDR2 FVKESK. This CDR3 comprises 18 residues. Trimming pared 1 base from V and 0 bases from J, leaving 19 bases between. This chain's CDR3 is CASSQASIWGADSYEQYF. CDR3 bases: TGTGCCAGCAGCCAAGCGTCTATATGGGGGGCCGACTCCTACGAGCAGTACTTC.

This clonotype was seen at least ten times. This rearrangement joins TRBV28 to TRBJ2-7, with 11 bases aligning to TRBD2. The CDR3 loop spans 15 amino acids. Germline CDR1 is MDHEN and CDR2 is SYDVKM. V dropped 8 bases and J dropped 5; count of bases not matched to a gene: 11. The CDR3 sequence: CASVLTSGARHEQYF. For the CDR3, the DNA is TGTGCCAGCGTGTTGACTAGCGGGGCCCGCCACGAGCAGTACTTC. Combining the CDR3 with reference TRBV28 and TRBJ2-7 gives the whole variable domain DVKVTQSSRYLVKRTGEKVFLECVQDMDHENMFWYRQDPGLGLRLIYFSYDVKMKEKGDIPEGYSVSREKKERFSLILESASTNQTSMYLCASVLTSGARHEQYFGPGTRLTVT.